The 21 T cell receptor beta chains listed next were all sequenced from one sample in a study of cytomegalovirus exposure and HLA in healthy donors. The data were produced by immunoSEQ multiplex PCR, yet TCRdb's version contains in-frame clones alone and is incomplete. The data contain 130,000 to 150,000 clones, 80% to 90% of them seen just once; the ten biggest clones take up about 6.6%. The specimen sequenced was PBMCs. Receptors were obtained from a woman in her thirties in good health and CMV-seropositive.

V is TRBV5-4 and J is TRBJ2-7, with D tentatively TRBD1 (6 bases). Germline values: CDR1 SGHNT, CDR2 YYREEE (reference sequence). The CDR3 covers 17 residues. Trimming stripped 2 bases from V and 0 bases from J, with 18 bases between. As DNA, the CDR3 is TGTGCCAGCAGCTTTGGGGCAGGGGCCCTTTCCTCCTACGAGCAGTACTTC. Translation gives CASSFGAGALSSYEQYF.

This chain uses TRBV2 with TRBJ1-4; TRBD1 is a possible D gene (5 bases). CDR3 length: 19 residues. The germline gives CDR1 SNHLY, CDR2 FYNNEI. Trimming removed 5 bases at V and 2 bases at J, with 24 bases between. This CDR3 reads CASSRRGRGGVQTNEKLFF. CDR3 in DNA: TGTGCCAGCAGTAGGAGGGGACGGGGTGGAGTGCAGACTAATGAAAAACTGTTTTTT.

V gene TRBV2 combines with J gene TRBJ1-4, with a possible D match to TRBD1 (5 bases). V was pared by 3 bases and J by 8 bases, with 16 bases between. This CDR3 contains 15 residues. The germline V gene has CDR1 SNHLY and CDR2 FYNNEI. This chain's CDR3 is CASSDSGGRGEKLFF. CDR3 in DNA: TGTGCCAGCAGTGATTCCGGGGGGAGGGGAGAAAAACTGTTTTTT.

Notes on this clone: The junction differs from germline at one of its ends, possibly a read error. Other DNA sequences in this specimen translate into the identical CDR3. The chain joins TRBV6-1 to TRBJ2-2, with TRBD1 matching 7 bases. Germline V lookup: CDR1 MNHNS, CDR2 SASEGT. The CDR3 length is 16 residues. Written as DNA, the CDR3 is TGTGCCAGCAGTGACCCAACAGGGGATAAGAACGGGGAGTTGTTTTTT. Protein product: CASSDPTGDKNGELFF.

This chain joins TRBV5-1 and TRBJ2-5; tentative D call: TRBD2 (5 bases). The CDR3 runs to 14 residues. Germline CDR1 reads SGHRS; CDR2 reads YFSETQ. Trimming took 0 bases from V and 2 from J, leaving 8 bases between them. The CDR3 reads CASSLGRTQETQYF. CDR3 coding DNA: TGCGCCAGCAGCTTGGGGCGGACTCAAGAGACCCAGTACTTC.

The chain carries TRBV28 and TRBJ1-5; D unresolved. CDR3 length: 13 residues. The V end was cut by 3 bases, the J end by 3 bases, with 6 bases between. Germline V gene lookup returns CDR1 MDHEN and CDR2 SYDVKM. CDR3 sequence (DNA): TGTGCCAGCAGTTTTTTAATCAATCAGCCCCAGCATTTT. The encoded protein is CASSFLINQPQHF.

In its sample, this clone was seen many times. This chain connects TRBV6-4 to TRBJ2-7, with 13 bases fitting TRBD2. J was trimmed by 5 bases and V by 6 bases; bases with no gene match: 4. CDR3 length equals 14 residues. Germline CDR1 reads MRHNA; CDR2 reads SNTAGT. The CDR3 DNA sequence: TGTGCCAGCAGAAGGACTAGCGGGGGTGACGAGCAGTACTTC. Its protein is CASRRTSGGDEQYF.

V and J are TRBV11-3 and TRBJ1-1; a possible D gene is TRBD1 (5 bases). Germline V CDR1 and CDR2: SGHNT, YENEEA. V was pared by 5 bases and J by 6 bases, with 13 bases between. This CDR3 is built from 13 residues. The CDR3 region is CASSPRPGAEAFF. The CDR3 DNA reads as TGTGCCAGCAGCCCGAGACCGGGGGCTGAAGCTTTCTTT.

The CDR3 here is CASTETRQFYEQYF. In DNA form, the CDR3 reads TGTGCCAGCACGGAGACCCGACAGTTCTACGAGCAGTACTTC. V gene TRBV28 combines with J gene TRBJ2-7, with TRBD1 as a possible D gene (5 bases). Per germline, CDR1 MDHEN and CDR2 SYDVKM. The ends were cut back, 7 bases at V and 3 bases at J, with 16 bases in the middle. The CDR3 has 14 residues.

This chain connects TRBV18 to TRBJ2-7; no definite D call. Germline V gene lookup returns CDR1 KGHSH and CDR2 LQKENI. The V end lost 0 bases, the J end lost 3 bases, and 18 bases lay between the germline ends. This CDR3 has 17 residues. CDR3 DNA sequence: TGTGCCAGCTCACCACCTATCAGTACAGAACTTCACTACGAGCAGTACTTC. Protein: CASSPPISTELHYEQYF.

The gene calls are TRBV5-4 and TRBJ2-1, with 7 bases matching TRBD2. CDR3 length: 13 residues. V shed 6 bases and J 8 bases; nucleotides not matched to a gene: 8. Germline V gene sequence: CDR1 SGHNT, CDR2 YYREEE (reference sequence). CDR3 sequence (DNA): TGTGCCAGCACCGGAACTAGCGAGGATGAGCAGTTCTTC. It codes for CASTGTSEDEQFF.

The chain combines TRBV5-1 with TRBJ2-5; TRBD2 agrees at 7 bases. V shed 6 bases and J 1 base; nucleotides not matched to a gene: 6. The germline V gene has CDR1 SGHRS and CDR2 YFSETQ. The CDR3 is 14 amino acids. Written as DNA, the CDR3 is TGCGCCAGCAAGCGGGGTAATCTCCAAGAGACCCAGTACTTC. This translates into CASKRGNLQETQYF.

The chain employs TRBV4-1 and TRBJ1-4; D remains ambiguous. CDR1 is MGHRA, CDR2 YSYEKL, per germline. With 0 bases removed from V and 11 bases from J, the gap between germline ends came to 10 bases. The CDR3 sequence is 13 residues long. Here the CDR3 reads CASSQESGFKLFF. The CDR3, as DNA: TGCGCCAGCAGCCAAGAATCCGGGTTTAAACTGTTTTTT.

The CDR3 bases are TGTGCCAGTAGTCCTCTGGGACAGGGATATGGCTACACCTTC. This translates into CASSPLGQGYGYTF. This chain links TRBV19 with TRBJ1-2; 9 bases are a match to TRBD1. The CDR3 runs 14 residues. Germline assignment: CDR1 LNHDA and CDR2 SQIVND (reference sequence). Trimming took 5 bases from V and 5 from J; bases not matched to a gene: 6.

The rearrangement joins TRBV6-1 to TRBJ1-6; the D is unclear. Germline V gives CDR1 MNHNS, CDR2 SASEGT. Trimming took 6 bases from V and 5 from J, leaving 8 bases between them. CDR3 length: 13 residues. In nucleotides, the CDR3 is TGTGCCAGCAGAGGCAGGAATAATTCACCCCTCCACTTT. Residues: CASRGRNNSPLHF.

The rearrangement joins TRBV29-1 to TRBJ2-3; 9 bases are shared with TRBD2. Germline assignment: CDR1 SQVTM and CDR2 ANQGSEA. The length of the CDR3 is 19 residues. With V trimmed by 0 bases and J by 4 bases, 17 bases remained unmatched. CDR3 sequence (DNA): TGCAGCGTTGAAGATTTCCTCTCAACTAGCGGGTACTCCCCAGATACGCAGTATTTT. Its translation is CSVEDFLSTSGYSPDTQYF.

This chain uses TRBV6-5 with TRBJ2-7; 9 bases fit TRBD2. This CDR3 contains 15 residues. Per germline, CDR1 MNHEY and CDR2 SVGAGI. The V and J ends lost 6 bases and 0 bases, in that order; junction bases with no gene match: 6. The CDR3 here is CASRTSGLNSYEQYF. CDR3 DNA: TGTGCCAGCAGGACTAGCGGTCTTAACTCCTACGAGCAGTACTTC.

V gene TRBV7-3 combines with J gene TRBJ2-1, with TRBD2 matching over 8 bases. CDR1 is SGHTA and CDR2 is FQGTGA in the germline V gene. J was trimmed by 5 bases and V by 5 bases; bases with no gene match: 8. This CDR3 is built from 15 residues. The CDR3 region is CASSPSGLGHNEQFF. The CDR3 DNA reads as TGTGCCAGCAGCCCCTCGGGACTAGGCCACAATGAGCAGTTCTTC.

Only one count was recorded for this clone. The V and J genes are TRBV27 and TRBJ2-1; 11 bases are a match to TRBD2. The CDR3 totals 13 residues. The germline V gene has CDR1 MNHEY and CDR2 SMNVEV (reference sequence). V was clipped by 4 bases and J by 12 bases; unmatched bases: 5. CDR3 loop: CASSSFGLAGQFF. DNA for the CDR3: TGTGCCAGCAGTTCATTTGGACTAGCGGGGCAGTTCTTC.

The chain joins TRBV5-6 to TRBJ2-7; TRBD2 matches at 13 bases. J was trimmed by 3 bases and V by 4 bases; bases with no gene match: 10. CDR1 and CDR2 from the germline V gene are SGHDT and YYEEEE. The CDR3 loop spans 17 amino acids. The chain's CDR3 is CASSLGLAGAPFYEQYF. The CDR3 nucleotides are TGTGCCAGCAGCCTCGGACTAGCGGGGGCTCCCTTCTACGAGCAGTACTTC. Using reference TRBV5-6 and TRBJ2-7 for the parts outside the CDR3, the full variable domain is DAGVTQSPTHLIKTRGQQVTLRCSPKSGHDTVSWYQQALGQGPQFIFQYYEEEERQRGNFPDRFSGHQFPNYSSELNVNALLLGDSALYLCASSLGLAGAPFYEQYFGPGTRLTVT.

The CDR3 sequence is CASSQDRAGNEQFF. For the CDR3, the DNA is TGTGCCAGCTCACAGGACAGGGCGGGCAATGAGCAGTTCTTC. The chain joins TRBV18 to TRBJ2-1; 8 bases agree with TRBD1. The junction had 5 bases not matched to a gene; V was cut back by 4 bases and J by 6 bases. Per germline, CDR1 KGHSH and CDR2 LQKENI. CDR3 length: 14 residues. The full variable domain, with the rest looked up from reference TRBV18 and TRBJ2-1, is NAGVMQNPRHLVRRRGQEARLRCSPMKGHSHVYWYRQLPEEGLKFMVYLQKENIIDESGMPKERFSAEFPKEGPSILRIQQVVRGDSAAYFCASSQDRAGNEQFFGPGTRLTVL.